The 11 T cell receptor beta chains reported below all come from one sample, sequenced in a study of blood T cells in healthy people across ages. A second 7 to 11 cycle PCR used barcoded and J-beta primers. TCRdb redid the calling of the 5' RACE reads with MiXCR, one entry per CDR3 protein. This sample has fewer than 750,000 distinct CDR3 sequences, with around 50% found just once. The source material was blood. The receptors stem from a man at least 80 years old in good health.

The CDR3 loop reads CSAREGSNSNQPQHF. The CDR3 DNA follows: TGCAGTGCTAGAGAGGGCAGTAATAGCAATCAGCCCCAGCATTTT. The chain uses TRBV20-1 and TRBJ1-5; D is ambiguous. CDR1 and CDR2 from the germline V gene are DFQATT and SNEGSKA (reference sequence). This CDR3 is built from 15 residues. Trimming pared 0 bases from V and 0 bases from J, leaving 9 bases between.

The rearrangement joins TRBV2 to TRBJ2-3, with 13 nucleotides matching TRBD2. This CDR3 is 16 amino acids long. Trimming at V came to 3 bases and at J to 6 bases, leaving 6 bases not matched to a gene. The germline V gene has CDR1 SNHLY and CDR2 FYNNEI. For the CDR3, the DNA is TGTGCCAGCAGTGATAGGACTAGCGGGGGTTACGATACGCAGTATTTT. Protein product: CASSDRTSGGYDTQYF.

The V gene is TRBV7-2, the J gene TRBJ2-3, with a possible D match to TRBD1 (6 bases). V was pared by 5 bases and J by 3 bases, with 15 bases between. The CDR3 sequence is 15 residues long. The germline CDR1 and CDR2 sequences are SGHTA and FQGNSA. The CDR3 nucleotides are TGTGCCAGCAGCCTCTGGGGCAGGGGTACAGATACGCAGTATTTT. It codes for CASSLWGRGTDTQYF.

This chain uses TRBV20-1 with TRBJ2-5, with TRBD2 identical over 12 bases. V gave up 5 bases and J gave up 5 bases; unmatched junction bases: 9. CDR3 size: 15 residues. CDR1 is DFQATT, CDR2 SNEGSKA, per germline (reference sequence). This chain's CDR3 is CSAGETSGRSETQYF. CDR3 bases: TGCAGTGCTGGGGAGACTAGCGGGAGATCTGAGACCCAGTACTTC.

The sample holds a few counts of this clonotype. The V and J genes are TRBV4-1 and TRBJ2-1, with 8 nucleotides matching TRBD2. CDR3 length equals 17 residues. CDR1 is MGHRA, CDR2 YSYEKL, per germline. V was pared by 5 bases and J by 0 bases, with 9 bases of the junction left unmatched. The DNA of the CDR3 is TGCGCCAGCAGCAAAACCGGCGGGGGGAGCTCCTACAATGAGCAGTTCTTC. It encodes CASSKTGGGSSYNEQFF.

The chain joins TRBV3-1 to TRBJ2-3, with D unresolved. This CDR3 comprises 12 residues. V lost 1 base, J lost 10 bases, and 9 bases lay in between. CDR1 is LGHDT and CDR2 is YNNKEL in the germline V gene (reference sequence). CDR3 region: CASSQGREAQYF. The CDR3 bases are TGTGCCAGCAGCCAAGGGAGAGAGGCGCAGTATTTT.

The chain links TRBV7-9 to TRBJ2-3; TRBD2 aligns across 8 bases. The CDR3 loop spans 17 amino acids. V shed 5 bases and J 1 base; nucleotides not matched to a gene: 11. The germline CDR1 and CDR2 sequences are SEHNR and FQNEAQ (reference sequence). The CDR3 sequence is CASSTLRLASRTDTQYF. CDR3 nucleotide sequence: TGTGCCAGCAGCACGCTTAGACTAGCGAGTCGCACAGATACGCAGTATTTT.

A few counts support this clonotype. The rearrangement uses TRBV7-6 and TRBJ2-5; either TRBD1 or TRBD2 may supply D (5 bases each). The CDR3 extends over 15 amino acids. Trimming pared 2 bases from V and 6 bases from J, leaving 16 bases between. The germline V gene has CDR1 SGHVS and CDR2 FNYEAQ. The CDR3 nucleotides are TGTGCCAGCAGCTTACGGGACGCCAACCGACAGACCCAGTACTTC. Translating it yields CASSLRDANRQTQYF.

The chain joins TRBV29-1 to TRBJ1-2; 7 bases fit TRBD1. V was clipped by 2 bases and J by 4 bases; unmatched bases: 7. The germline CDR1 and CDR2 sequences are SQVTM and ANQGSEA. The CDR3 length is 14 residues. CDR3 coding DNA: TGCAGCGTTGAAAGGTCCCGGACAGGCTATGGCTACACCTTC. Its translation: CSVERSRTGYGYTF.

V is TRBV6-7 and J is TRBJ2-7; 8 bases fit TRBD1. TRBV6-7 is reported as an ORF; its role is uncertain. V gave up 6 bases and J gave up 0 bases; unmatched junction bases: 4. The CDR3 sequence is 14 residues long. CDR3 bases: TGTGCCAGCAGAGGACAGGGAAACTCCTACGAGCAGTACTTC. Translated: CASRGQGNSYEQYF.

In this sample, this clonotype turned up a few times. The chain recombines TRBV7-9 with TRBJ1-2, with a weak D call TRBD1 (5 bases). The CDR3 covers 14 residues. Per the germline V gene, CDR1 is SEHNR and CDR2 is FQNEAQ (reference sequence). The V end lost 1 base, the J end lost 7 bases, and 13 bases lay between the germline ends. The CDR3 DNA follows: TGTGCCAGCAGCTTAGTTGGGGCGACTTCTGGCTACACCTTC. Translated: CASSLVGATSGYTF.